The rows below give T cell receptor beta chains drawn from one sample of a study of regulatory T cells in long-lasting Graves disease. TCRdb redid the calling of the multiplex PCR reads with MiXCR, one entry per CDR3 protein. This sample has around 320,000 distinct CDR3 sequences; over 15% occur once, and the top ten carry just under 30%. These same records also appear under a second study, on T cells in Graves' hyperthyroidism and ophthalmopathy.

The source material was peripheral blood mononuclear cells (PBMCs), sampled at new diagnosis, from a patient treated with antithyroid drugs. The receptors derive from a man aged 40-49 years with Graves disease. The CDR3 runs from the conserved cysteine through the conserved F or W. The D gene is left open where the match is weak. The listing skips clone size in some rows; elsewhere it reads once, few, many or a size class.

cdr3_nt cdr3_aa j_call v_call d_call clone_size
TGTGCCAGCAGTTCCGGGACACGGAACACTGAAGCTTTCTTT CASSSGTRNTEAFF TRBJ1-1 TRBV7-9 NA few
TGTGCCAGCTCACCGGGGGGGGTTGAGAATCAGCCCCAGCATTTT CASSPGGVENQPQHF TRBJ1-5 TRBV18 NA many
TGCAGTGCTAGAAAGGTAGGGGGTACGAACTACAATGAGCAGTTCTTC CSARKVGGTNYNEQFF TRBJ2-1 TRBV20-1 NA many
TGCAGTGCTAGCCCCTTCGCTGAAGCTTTCTTT CSASPFAEAFF TRBJ1-1 TRBV20-1 NA many
TGTGCCAGCAGTTTAAAAGTTGGGGCAGGGGGCTTTGAGGAGACCCAGTACTTC CASSLKVGAGGFEETQYF TRBJ2-5 TRBV28 TRBD1 few
TGCAGTGCCCTGCGGACCGCGCCCAACGAGCAGTACTTC CSALRTAPNEQYF TRBJ2-7 TRBV20-1 NA NA
TGTGCCAGCAGTTTATCCCAGACAGGTTCCCAAGAGACCCAGTACTTC CASSLSQTGSQETQYF TRBJ2-5 TRBV28 NA many
TGCAGTGCTAGGGCAGGCTCCTACGAGCAGTACTTC CSARAGSYEQYF TRBJ2-7 TRBV20-1 NA many
TGTGCCAGCAGCTTCGGACACTCCTACGAGCAGTACTTC CASSFGHSYEQYF TRBJ2-7 TRBV7-2 NA many
TGTGCCAGTAGTATACGCTTGGGGGAAGCCCTCCACTTT CASSIRLGEALHF TRBJ1-6 TRBV19 NA few
TGCAGTGCTGAGACCCGGGCAGGGTATAGTCAGCCCCAGCATTTT CSAETRAGYSQPQHF TRBJ1-5 TRBV20-1 NA few
TGTGCCAGCAGCTTTGACCGGGGCGTGACCGGGGAGCTGTTTTTT CASSFDRGVTGELFF TRBJ2-2 TRBV11-1 NA many
TGTGCCAGCAGCACAGGGGCCCTGACAGGAAAGACTGAAGCTTTCTTT CASSTGALTGKTEAFF TRBJ1-1 TRBV28 TRBD1 many
TGTGCCACCAGCAGGGGGGGACGGAGGGAAGAGACCCAGTACTTC CATSRGGRREETQYF TRBJ2-5 TRBV15 NA NA
TGTGCCAGCGCCCCAAGGGGACAGAAAGAAGATACGCAGTATTTT CASAPRGQKEDTQYF TRBJ2-3 TRBV27 TRBD1 NA
TGCAGCGTTGAGGGGGCGGGGGCTTCCCAAGAGACCCAGTACTTC CSVEGAGASQETQYF TRBJ2-5 TRBV29-1 NA few
TGTGCCATCAGTGCGACGACAGGGGGCACAGATACGCAGTATTTT CAISATTGGTDTQYF TRBJ2-3 TRBV10-3 TRBD1 many
TGTGCCAGCGGCCAAGAAGCTTTCTTT CASGQEAFF TRBJ1-1 TRBV2 NA many
TGTGCCACCAGTGACGGACTAGCGGGGCATCGCACAGATACGCAGTATTTT CATSDGLAGHRTDTQYF TRBJ2-3 TRBV24-1 TRBD2 many
TGCAGTGCTAGAGCCCGGGACAGGCCCTACAATGAGCAGTTCTTC CSARARDRPYNEQFF TRBJ2-1 TRBV20-1 TRBD1 NA
TGTGCCACCAGTGACGGGCGACTTGAGATTACCCAAGAGACCCAGTACTTC CATSDGRLEITQETQYF TRBJ2-5 TRBV24-1 NA many
TGTGCCAGCAGCGTTGTAGGGACAGGATACACTGAAGCTTTCTTT CASSVVGTGYTEAFF TRBJ1-1 TRBV9 TRBD1 few
TGTGCCACCAGCAGAGATGCGATTTATGGCTACACCTTC CATSRDAIYGYTF TRBJ1-2 TRBV15 NA NA
TGCGCCAGCAGCCTGGACCGCTCCTACGAGCAGTACTTC CASSLDRSYEQYF TRBJ2-7 TRBV4-1 NA many
TGTGCCAGCAGCCTCGGGACCGGCTTCTGGAATGAGCAGTTCTTC CASSLGTGFWNEQFF TRBJ2-1 TRBV11-2 NA many
TGTGCCTCCAACAGTGGCGCCTCCTACAATGAGCAGTTCTTC CASNSGASYNEQFF TRBJ2-1 TRBV2 NA few
TGTGCCAGCAGCCAGGGAACAGGGAAAGGGACTGAAGCTTTCTTT CASSQGTGKGTEAFF TRBJ1-1 TRBV4-1 NA few
TGTGCCAGCAGCAAATACAGGAACTATGGCTACACCTTC CASSKYRNYGYTF TRBJ1-2 TRBV7-2 NA few
TGTGCCAGCAGTGAATGGGGGCAGGGCTACGAGCAGTACTTC CASSEWGQGYEQYF TRBJ2-7 TRBV6-1 NA few
TGCGCCAGCAGCTACCGGGTAGGGGGCACAGATACGCAGTATTTT CASSYRVGGTDTQYF TRBJ2-3 TRBV5-1 NA many
TGTGCCAGCAGCGTAGGGCTAGCGGGGTCCTCTGCGAAGACCCAGTACTTC CASSVGLAGSSAKTQYF TRBJ2-5 TRBV9 TRBD2 few
TGTGCCAGTAGTAGCGGGGGGGCGGCTGTTGAACAGTTCTTC CASSSGGAAVEQFF TRBJ2-1 TRBV19 TRBD2 NA
TGCAGTGCCGGAGAGGGAGAAAACATTCAGTACTTC CSAGEGENIQYF TRBJ2-4 TRBV20-1 NA NA
TGCAGTGCTAGATATTCCACAGATACGCAGTATTTT CSARYSTDTQYF TRBJ2-3 TRBV20-1 NA few
TGTGCCAGCAGCTCAGGGGGCCTTTCCTCCTTC CASSSGGLSSF TRBJ2-7 TRBV28 TRBD1 many
TGTGCCAGCAGTTCCACAGGGGGCCCCCTCAATCAGCCCCAGCATTTT CASSSTGGPLNQPQHF TRBJ1-5 TRBV12-3/TRBV12-4 TRBD1 NA
TGTGCCAGCAGTCGTCCAGCCAACGGTGGTAAAGAGACCCAGTACTTC CASSRPANGGKETQYF TRBJ2-5 TRBV28 NA few
TGCGCCAGCAGCTTGGACACCTCCGGACCGGAATCGCGATACTTC CASSLDTSGPESRYF TRBJ2-7 TRBV5-1 NA many